This record concerns one T cell receptor beta chain sequence. From germline, CDR1 is ENHRY and CDR2 SYGVKD. V shed 6 bases, J shed 4 bases, and the junction held 9 bases outside the gene matches. The CDR3 has 16 residues. This entry is derived from a study of blood T cell repertoires in COVID-19. Overall study context: Acute and convalescent COVID-19 samples came from the United States, Italy and Spain.

Profiling relied on immunoSEQ multiplex PCR, and the TCRdb table lists in-frame clones only, not all of them. Of 60,000 to 75,000 clones listed, approximately 90% are singletons. The source is a woman of 80 years or more with acute or convalescent COVID-19. This chain joins TRBV10-3 and TRBJ1-3; 10 positions match TRBD1. Sequencing was performed on peripheral blood. The DNA of the CDR3 is TGTGCCATCAGGGCAACGGGACAGGGGACGGGAAACACCATATATTTT. Its protein product is CAIRATGQGTGNTIYF.